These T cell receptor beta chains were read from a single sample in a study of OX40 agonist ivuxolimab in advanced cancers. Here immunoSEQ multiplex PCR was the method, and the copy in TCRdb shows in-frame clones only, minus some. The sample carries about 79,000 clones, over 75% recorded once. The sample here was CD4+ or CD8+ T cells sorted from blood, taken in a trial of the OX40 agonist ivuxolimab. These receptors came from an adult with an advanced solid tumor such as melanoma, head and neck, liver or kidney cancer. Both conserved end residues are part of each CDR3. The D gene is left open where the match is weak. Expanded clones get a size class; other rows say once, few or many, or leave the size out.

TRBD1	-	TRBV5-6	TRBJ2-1	TGTGCCAGCAGCTTGCCCGGGACAGTTGGCGGCAATGAGCAGTTCTTC	CASSLPGTVGGNEQFF
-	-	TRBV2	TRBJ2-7	TGTGCCAGCAGCAGGGACGGGACCTACGAGCAGTACTTC	CASSRDGTYEQYF
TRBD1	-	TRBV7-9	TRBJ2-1	TGTGCCAGCAGCCCCTGGACAGGGAAGGGGAATGAGCAGTTCTTC	CASSPWTGKGNEQFF
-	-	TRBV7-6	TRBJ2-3	TGTGCCAGCAGCATATCGGACAGCACAGATACGCAGTATTTT	CASSISDSTDTQYF
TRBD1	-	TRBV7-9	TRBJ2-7	TGTGCCAGCAGCATCAGTATGGACAGGGGGCTTAGGCAGTACTTC	CASSISMDRGLRQYF
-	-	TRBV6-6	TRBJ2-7	TGTGCCAGCAGCCAGTTCTACGAGCAGTACTTC	CASSQFYEQYF
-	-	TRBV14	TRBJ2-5	TGTGCCAGCAGCCAGGAGGTGGTCCCATTCCAAGAGACCCAGTACTTC	CASSQEVVPFQETQYF
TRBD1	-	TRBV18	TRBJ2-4	TGTGCCAGCTCACCATCACAGGACAGGGGGGACATTCAGTACTTC	CASSPSQDRGDIQYF
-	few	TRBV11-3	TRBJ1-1	TGTGCCAGCAGCCTCGGTTCGGGCACTGAAGCTTTCTTT	CASSLGSGTEAFF
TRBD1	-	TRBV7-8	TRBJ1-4	TGTGCCAGCAGCTCCTGGACAGGGTTAAATGAAAAACTGTTTTTT	CASSSWTGLNEKLFF
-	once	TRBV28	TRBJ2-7	TGTGCCAGCAGTGGTACGGGACAATACTACGAGCAGTACTTC	CASSGTGQYYEQYF
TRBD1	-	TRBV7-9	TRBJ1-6	TGTGCCAGCAGCTCACGGGACAGGGGGAAAGATTCACCCCTCCACTTT	CASSSRDRGKDSPLHF
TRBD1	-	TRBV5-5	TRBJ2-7	TGTGCCAGCAGCATACCGGGACAGGGCGTCCACGAGCAGTACTTC	CASSIPGQGVHEQYF
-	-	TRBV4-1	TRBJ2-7	TGCGCCAGCAGCTCCGAGAGATCCTACGAGCAGTACTTC	CASSSERSYEQYF
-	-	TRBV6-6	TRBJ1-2	TGTGCCAGCAGTTACGGCAGGGTAACTGGCTACACCTTC	CASSYGRVTGYTF
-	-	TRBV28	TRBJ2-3	TGTGCCAGCAGTTTATTTAATACGCAGTATTTT	CASSLFNTQYF
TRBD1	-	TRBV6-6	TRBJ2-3	TGTGCCAGCAGTTTTATACAGGGGGCAGATACGCAGTATTTT	CASSFIQGADTQYF
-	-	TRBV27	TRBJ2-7	TGTGCCAGCGGTTTGAGCTACTACGAGCAGTACTTC	CASGLSYYEQYF
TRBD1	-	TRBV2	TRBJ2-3	TGTGCCAGCAGTGTTCACAGGGGGGACGCGCAGTATTTT	CASSVHRGDAQYF
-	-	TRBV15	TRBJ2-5	TGTGCCACCAGCACCCCCCCTAGAAGGGAGACCCAGTACTTC	CATSTPPRRETQYF
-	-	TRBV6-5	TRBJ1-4	TGTGCCAGCAGTTACTCGTTGGGGGAAAAACTGTTTTTT	CASSYSLGEKLFF
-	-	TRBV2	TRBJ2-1	TGTGCCACCGCGGGGTCCCGGACGGCAAACACCCCTGACGAGCAGTTCTTC	CATAGSRTANTPDEQFF
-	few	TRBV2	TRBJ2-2	TGTGCCAGCAGAAGCAGGAGCACCGGGGAGCTGTTTTTT	CASRSRSTGELFF
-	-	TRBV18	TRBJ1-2	TGTGCCAGCTCACCGCCCGAGTTGGGACCAAACTATGGCTACACCTTC	CASSPPELGPNYGYTF
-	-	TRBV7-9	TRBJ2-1	TGTGCCAGCAGCTCCAAGACCCAGAGCTCCTACAATGAGCAGTTCTTC	CASSSKTQSSYNEQFF
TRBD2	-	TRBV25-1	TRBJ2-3	TGTGCCAGCGAAAGACTAGCGGGAGGCACAGATACGCAGTATTTT	CASERLAGGTDTQYF
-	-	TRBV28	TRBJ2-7	TGTGCCAGCAGTTTCCGAGGGATCTACGAGCAGTACTTC	CASSFRGIYEQYF
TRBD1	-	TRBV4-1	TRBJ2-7	TGCGCCAGCAGCCAAGTGGTCGGACAGGGGGGCAGCGAGCAGTACTTC	CASSQVVGQGGSEQYF
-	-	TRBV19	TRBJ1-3	TGTGCCAGTAGTATCGGTACAGACTCTTTAGGAAACACCATATATTTT	CASSIGTDSLGNTIYF
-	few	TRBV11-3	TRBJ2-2	TGTGCCAGCAGCTTAGTGCCCGGGGAGCTGTTTTTT	CASSLVPGELFF